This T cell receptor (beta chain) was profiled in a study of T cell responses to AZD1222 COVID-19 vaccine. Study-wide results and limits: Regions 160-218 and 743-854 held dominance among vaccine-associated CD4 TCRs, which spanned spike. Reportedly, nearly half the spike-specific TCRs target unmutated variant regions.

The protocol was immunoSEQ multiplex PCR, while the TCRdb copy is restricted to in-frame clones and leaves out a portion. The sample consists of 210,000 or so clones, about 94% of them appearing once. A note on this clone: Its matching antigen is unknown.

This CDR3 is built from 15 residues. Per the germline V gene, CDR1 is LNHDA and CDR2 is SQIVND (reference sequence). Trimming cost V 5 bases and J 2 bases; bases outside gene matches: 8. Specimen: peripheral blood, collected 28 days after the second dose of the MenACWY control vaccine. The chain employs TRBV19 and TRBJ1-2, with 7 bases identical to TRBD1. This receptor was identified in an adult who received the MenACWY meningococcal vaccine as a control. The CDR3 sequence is CASSPDRDRNYGYTF. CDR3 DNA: TGTGCCAGTAGTCCCGACAGGGATCGCAACTATGGCTACACCTTC.